These 9 T cell receptor beta chains were all obtained from the same sample, sequenced in a study of T-cell memory formation after mild COVID-19. TCRdb fed the 5' RACE reads into MiXCR, producing one record per CDR3 protein. The sample includes about 58,000 distinct CDR3 sequences, 28% seen only once; the top ten take more than 40%. The specimen sequenced was PBMCs or a T cell subset sorted from them (not recorded which). Every receptor here comes from a man aged 18-30 years who had mild COVID-19 (a few samples of this study predate the infection). Cell type and time point are not known.

The table lists this clonotype with a few counts. The CDR3 reads CASSYSLRTSGVNEQFF. In DNA, the CDR3 is TGTGCCAGCAGTTACTCGCTGAGGACTAGCGGGGTCAATGAGCAGTTCTTC. The rearrangement joins TRBV6-6 to TRBJ2-1; TRBD2 aligns across 12 bases. The V gene end was trimmed by 0 bases and the J gene end by 6 bases; junction bases not matched to a gene: 6. The germline gives CDR1 MNHNY, CDR2 SVGAGI (reference sequence). CDR3 length: 17 residues.

This chain uses TRBV13 with TRBJ2-3; 9 bases map to TRBD1. The CDR3 has 14 amino acids. CDR1 and CDR2 from the germline V gene are PRHDT and FYEKMQ (reference sequence). V lost 4 bases, J lost 7 bases, and 6 bases stayed unmatched. CDR3: CASSSGQGSNTQYF. The CDR3 nucleotides are TGTGCCAGCAGCTCCGGACAGGGGAGTAATACGCAGTATTTT. Full variable domain (remainder filled in from reference TRBV13 and TRBJ2-3): AAGVIQSPRHLIKEKRETATLKCYPIPRHDTVYWYQQGPGQDPQFLISFYEKMQSDKGSIPDRFSAQQFSDYHSELNMSSLELGDSALYFCASSSGQGSNTQYFGPGTRLTVL.

This clonotype was seen a handful of times. The rearrangement uses TRBV5-1 and TRBJ2-1, with 13 nucleotides matching TRBD2. Germline V gene data show CDR1 as SGHRS and CDR2 as YFSETQ. Trimming took 4 bases from V and 5 from J; bases not matched to a gene: 3. The CDR3 spans 15 residues. The CDR3 DNA is TGCGCCAGCAGCCGGGGACTAGCGGGGAACAATGAGCAGTTCTTC. Amino acid sequence: CASSRGLAGNNEQFF.

The chain couples TRBV7-9 to TRBJ2-7, with TRBD1 identical over 9 bases. The CDR3 is 16 amino acids. V dropped 2 bases and J dropped 6; count of bases not matched to a gene: 11. Germline lookup yields CDR1 SEHNR and CDR2 FQNEAQ (reference sequence). The DNA for the CDR3 is TGTGCCAGCAGCTTACTAATGACAGGGGGTTTCGGCGAGCAGTACTTC. Its translation is CASSLLMTGGFGEQYF.

This chain connects TRBV25-1 to TRBJ2-1; the D call may be TRBD1 or TRBD2 (6 bases each). CDR3 length: 12 residues. V lost 4 bases to trimming and J lost 13 bases, with 14 bases between them. Germline values: CDR1 MGHDK, CDR2 SYGVNS. CDR3 in DNA: TGTGCCAGCAGTGTCATCGGGGGCGCCCAGTTCTTC. Amino acid sequence: CASSVIGGAQFF.

There are many counts of this clonotype. This chain links TRBV7-8 with TRBJ2-3, with 14 bases fitting TRBD2. This CDR3 region has 15 residues. Germline V gene lookup returns CDR1 SGHVS and CDR2 FQNEAQ. Trimming cost V 5 bases and J 7 bases; bases outside gene matches: 5. This CDR3 is CASSPGTSGGNTQYF. The CDR3 region has the DNA TGTGCCAGCAGCCCTGGGACTAGCGGGGGAAATACGCAGTATTTT.

This clonotype has just a few counts. The gene calls are TRBV5-1 and TRBJ2-7; possible D gene TRBD2, 7 bases. Germline CDR1 reads SGHRS; CDR2 reads YFSETQ. This CDR3 has 17 amino acids. Trimming stripped 4 bases from V and 2 bases from J, with 22 bases between. This chain's CDR3 is CASSPLGGRTEAYEQYF. CDR3 nucleotides: TGCGCCAGCAGCCCTCTCGGGGGGCGCACTGAGGCCTACGAGCAGTACTTC.

The chain is built from TRBV29-1 and TRBJ2-7; no definite D call. Germline V CDR1 and CDR2: SQVTM, ANQGSEA. The CDR3 spans 16 residues. Trimming cost V 3 bases and J 2 bases, with 20 bases left between them. Written as DNA, the CDR3 is TGCAGCGTTGAGGGCCCAGTACGTCCTGGGACCTACGAGCAGTACTTC. Translation gives CSVEGPVRPGTYEQYF.

This clonotype has just a few counts. In nucleotides, the CDR3 is TGTGCCAGCAGCGACTTTGGGGGGCATATGTACAATGAGCAGTTCTTC. Protein product: CASSDFGGHMYNEQFF. The chain combines TRBV7-9 with TRBJ2-1; D tentatively reads TRBD1 or TRBD2 (6 bases each). CDR3 length equals 16 residues. The germline V gene encodes CDR1 SEHNR and CDR2 FQNEAQ (reference sequence). Trimming pared 5 bases from V and 4 bases from J, leaving 18 bases between.